Sequencing of this T cell receptor beta chain was carried out in a study of blood T cell repertoires in COVID-19. At the level of the study: Sample material is recorded as cDNA or gDNA derived from T cells, B-cell-depleted T cells, or PBMCs.

As originally analysed: For nucleated cells, counts were estimated from reference gene primer amplification. Profiling relied on immunoSEQ multiplex PCR, and the TCRdb table lists in-frame clones only, not all of them. That table furnishes V, J and clone size, whereas the DNA furnished D and trimming. The data show 150,000 to 200,000 clones, roughly nine tenths seen once. Sequencing input: peripheral blood. The TCR originated in a man aged 18 to 30 who had recovered from COVID-19.

The CDR3 nucleotides are TGCAGCGCCGAAGGGCACAGGGGAGATGGCTACACCTTC. This gives the protein CSAEGHRGDGYTF. This rearrangement joins TRBV29-1 to TRBJ1-2, with TRBD1 matching 7 bases. The length of the CDR3 is 13 residues. CDR1 and CDR2 (germline): SQVTM, ANQGSEA. Trimming took 7 bases from V and 6 from J; bases not matched to a gene: 11.